This T cell receptor beta chain is drawn from a study of shared clonotypes between healthy human individuals. Remarks on this clone: Its target is unknown.

The protocol was immunoSEQ multiplex PCR, while the TCRdb copy is restricted to in-frame clones and leaves out a portion. The sample has under 1,900,000 clones; about 98.5% are singletons. CDR1 SGHNT and CDR2 YYREEE come from the germline V gene (reference sequence). V lost 4 bases, J lost 6 bases, and 18 bases stayed unmatched. The CDR3 has 20 amino acids. The study's findings and limits: With a handful of donors compared, approximately 5% of naive CD4 clonotypes were shared. Researchers sampled only blood; tissue repertoires likely differ.

The chain is built from TRBV5-4 and TRBJ2-1; the match to TRBD2 covers 14 bases. Sequenced material: naive CD4+ T cells sorted from blood. Subset meaning: CD45RA+ positively selected. The receptor was isolated from a man between 25 and 39 years old in good health. This chain's CDR3 is CASSGGLGTSGRPRGNEQFF. CDR3 DNA sequence: TGTGCCAGCAGCGGGGGGCTCGGGACTAGCGGGAGACCTAGGGGCAATGAGCAGTTCTTC.